Below, one T cell receptor beta chain is given with its context. The sequencing template was cDNA reverse transcribed from extracted RNA. Sequenced by immunoSEQ multiplex PCR; TCRdb stores in-frame clones only, minus some. The table has 100,000 to 150,000 clones, roughly three fifths seen once. This sample was included in a study of CD8+ T cells in alopecia areata. The CDR3 runs to 16 residues. The germline CDR1 and CDR2 sequences are MDHEN and SYDVKM. Germline trimming cut 4 bases from V and 5 bases from J; bases unmatched to any gene: 10. The receptor's source is a human donor with alopecia areata. The chain has TRBV28 and TRBJ2-5, with 10 bases fitting TRBD1. The source was CD4+ T cells sorted from blood, collected at week 0. In DNA, the CDR3 is TGTGCCAGCAGTTCTCATCCGGGACAGGGGAAGGAGACCCAGTACTTC. Translated: CASSSHPGQGKETQYF. Drawing the rest from reference TRBV28 and TRBJ2-5, the complete variable domain is DVKVTQSSRYLVKRTGEKVFLECVQDMDHENMFWYRQDPGLGLRLIYFSYDVKMKEKGDIPEGYSVSREKKERFSLILESASTNQTSMYLCASSSHPGQGKETQYFGPGTRLLVL.